A single sample gave rise to the 31 T cell receptor beta chains below, sequenced in a study of T cells in Graves' hyperthyroidism and ophthalmopathy. RNA transcripts served as the template for amplifying TCR beta CDR3 regions. Carried out on the TCR CDR3, a first-round RT-PCR used the HTBI primer set. MiXCR, applied by TCRdb to the multiplex PCR reads, yields one record per CDR3 protein. The data contain a few hundred thousand distinct CDR3 sequences, roughly 19% of them singletons. Sequencing was performed on blood. Every receptor here comes from a man in his fifties with Graves' ophthalmopathy.

This clonotype showed up just a few times. This chain connects TRBV7-9 to TRBJ2-7; D is ambiguous. The CDR3 contains 13 residues. V was pared by 5 bases and J by 4 bases, with 12 bases between. Germline values: CDR1 SEHNR, CDR2 FQNEAQ (reference sequence). The CDR3 protein is CASSPLRVYEQYF. CDR3 nucleotides: TGTGCCAGCAGCCCACTTCGGGTTTACGAGCAGTACTTC.

This clonotype was observed at least ten times. The J gene is TRBJ2-7, the V gene TRBV30; D is possibly TRBD1 (6 bases). The CDR3 is made up of 13 amino acids. The germline V and J ends were trimmed by 3 bases and 2 bases, with 11 bases remaining between them. Germline V gene lookup returns CDR1 GTSNPN and CDR2 SVGIG (reference sequence). CDR3 DNA: TGTGCCTGGAGGCAGGGGAGTACCTACGAGCAGTACTTC. Encoded protein: CAWRQGSTYEQYF.

Only one count was recorded for this clonotype. This may be a read error, as it is one base from a much larger clone. The genes are TRBV20-1 and TRBJ2-7, with D tentatively TRBD1 (6 bases). Trimming stripped 0 bases from V and 2 bases from J, with 8 bases between. The CDR3 spans 13 residues. Germline-derived CDR1 and CDR2 are DFQATT and SNEGSKA (reference sequence). CDR3 in DNA: TGCAGTGCTAGAGATAACAGGGCCTACGAGCAGTACTTC. Residues: CSARDNRAYEQYF.

This clonotype was seen once. The chain carries TRBV6-1 and TRBJ2-4; 7 positions agree with TRBD2. V was pared by 5 bases and J by 6 bases, with 7 bases of the junction left unmatched. CDR1 and CDR2 from the germline V gene are MNHNS and SASEGT. The CDR3 length is 14 residues. The DNA for the CDR3 is TGTGCCAGCAGTAAGGACCCGGGGGGAAACATTCAGTACTTC. It yields the protein CASSKDPGGNIQYF.

This clonotype appeared a few times. The chain recombines TRBV30 with TRBJ1-3; no reliable D call. CDR1 GTSNPN and CDR2 SVGIG come from the germline V gene (reference sequence). V was pared by 5 bases and J by 7 bases, with 6 bases between. This CDR3 contains 10 residues. CDR3: CAWSANTIYF. CDR3 DNA: TGTGCCTGGTCCGCCAACACCATATATTTT. The full variable domain, with the rest looked up from reference TRBV30 and TRBJ1-3, is SQTIHQWPATLVQPVGSPLSLECTVEGTSNPNLYWYRQAAGRGLQLLFYSVGIGQISSEVPQNLSASRPQDRQFILSSKKLLLSDSGFYLCAWSANTIYFGEGSWLTVV.

As concerns this clonotype: This may be a read error, as it is one base from a much larger clone. This rearrangement joins TRBV3-1 to TRBJ2-7; TRBD1 aligns across 9 bases. The V and J ends lost 4 bases and 3 bases, in that order; junction bases with no gene match: 4. This CDR3 has 14 amino acids. Germline V lookup: CDR1 LGHDT, CDR2 YNNKEL (reference sequence). CDR3 sequence: CASSRVDRGYEQYF. The CDR3 region has the DNA TGTGCCAGCAGCCGGGTGGACAGGGGCTACGAGCAGTACTTC.

The rearrangement uses TRBV5-6 and TRBJ1-1; no firm D call. Germline CDR1 SGHDT, CDR2 YYEEEE. V lost 5 bases and J 5 bases, leaving 10 bases between the germline ends. The CDR3 has 12 amino acids. The chain's CDR3 is CASSQPQTEAFF. The CDR3, as DNA: TGTGCCAGCAGTCAGCCCCAGACTGAAGCTTTCTTT.

V and J are TRBV5-1 and TRBJ2-7, with D hard to call. Trimming shortened V by 0 bases and J by 6 bases, and 4 bases separated the two germline ends. The germline V gene has CDR1 SGHRS and CDR2 YFSETQ. There are 11 residues in the CDR3. This CDR3 reads CASSLETEQYF. As DNA, the CDR3 is TGCGCCAGCAGCTTGGAAACCGAGCAGTACTTC. Looking up the rest from reference TRBV5-1 and TRBJ2-7 gives the full variable domain: KAGVTQTPRYLIKTRGQQVTLSCSPISGHRSVSWYQQTPGQGLQFLFEYFSETQRNKGNFPGRFSGRQFSNSRSEMNVSTLELGDSALYLCASSLETEQYFGPGTRLTVT.

The V gene is TRBV3-1, the J gene TRBJ1-2; tentative D call: TRBD1 (6 bases). Per germline, CDR1 LGHDT and CDR2 YNNKEL (reference sequence). The CDR3 extends over 16 amino acids. V dropped 3 bases and J dropped 3 bases, with 17 bases sitting between them. The CDR3 region is CASSQEYDRSHYGYTF. CDR3 nucleotides: TGTGCCAGCAGCCAGGAATATGACAGGAGCCACTATGGCTACACCTTC.

Many counts were recorded for this clonotype. This sequence joins TRBV20-1 and TRBJ2-2, with TRBD2 as a possible D gene (6 bases). V dropped 3 bases and J dropped 0 bases, with 11 bases sitting between them. Germline V gives CDR1 DFQATT, CDR2 SNEGSKA (reference sequence). The length of the CDR3 is 15 residues. The CDR3 bases are TGCAGTGCTAGTCATGGCGGGACGAACACCGGGGAGCTGTTTTTT. Translated: CSASHGGTNTGELFF.

This chain connects TRBV5-1 to TRBJ1-6; 7 positions match TRBD1. The junction had 4 bases not matched to a gene; V was cut back by 0 bases and J by 7 bases. Germline V gives CDR1 SGHRS, CDR2 YFSETQ. The CDR3 consists of 15 residues. The CDR3 protein is CASSLENRGNSPLHF. The CDR3 nucleotides read TGCGCCAGCAGCTTGGAAAACAGGGGAAATTCACCCCTCCACTTT.

The chain recombines TRBV7-3 with TRBJ2-2, with TRBD1 as a possible D gene (6 bases). Trimming took 1 base from V and 1 from J, leaving 10 bases between them. Per germline, CDR1 SGHTA and CDR2 FQGTGA. This CDR3 region has 16 residues. The CDR3 region has the DNA TGTGCCAGCAGCTTAATGGGACATCAGAACACCGGGGAGCTGTTTTTT. Its protein is CASSLMGHQNTGELFF.

This clonotype was counted ten times or more. This rearrangement joins TRBV7-6 to TRBJ2-3, with 9 bases that match TRBD2. Germline V gives CDR1 SGHVS, CDR2 FNYEAQ. The CDR3 is made up of 17 amino acids. After removal of 2 bases from V and 3 bases from J, the junction contained 9 bases not matched to a gene. The CDR3 DNA reads TGTGCCAGCAGCTTACGAGGCCGACTAGCGGAAACAGATACGCAGTATTTT. Its translation: CASSLRGRLAETDTQYF.

This clonotype has just a few counts. The DNA of the CDR3 is TGTGCCAGCAGCGTAGAGAGCACCTACGAGCAGTACTTC. Protein sequence: CASSVESTYEQYF. The chain is built from TRBV9 and TRBJ2-7; D is undetermined. The CDR3 consists of 13 residues. The germline CDR1 and CDR2 sequences are SGDLS and YYNGEE. Trimming took 0 bases from V and 2 from J, leaving 6 bases between them.

This chain links TRBV6-1 with TRBJ2-7, with TRBD2 matching over 10 bases. The CDR3 covers 16 residues. The junction had 14 bases not matched to a gene; V was cut back by 6 bases and J by 6 bases. Germline loops: CDR1 MNHNS, CDR2 SASEGT. The CDR3 coding sequence is TGTGCCAGCAGGCTAGAGCCGCTAGCGGGAGTCGGCGAGCAGTACTTC. Its translation: CASRLEPLAGVGEQYF.

The rearrangement uses TRBV11-2 and TRBJ2-5; 9 nucleotides match TRBD1. Germline loops: CDR1 SGHAT, CDR2 FQNNGV. V was clipped by 5 bases and J by 2 bases; unmatched bases: 6. The CDR3 is made up of 15 amino acids. CDR3 in DNA: TGTGCCAGCAGCCCGGGACAGGGACATCAAGAGACCCAGTACTTC. Amino acids: CASSPGQGHQETQYF. Supplemented by reference TRBV11-2 and TRBJ2-5, the full variable domain reads EAGVAQSPRYKIIEKRQSVAFWCNPISGHATLYWYQQILGQGPKLLIQFQNNGVVDDSQLPKDRFSAERLKGVDSTLKIQPAKLEDSAVYLCASSPGQGHQETQYFGPGTRLLVL.

This clonotype was recorded at least ten times. The chain has TRBV6-1 and TRBJ1-5, with D uncertain. This CDR3 has 18 residues. Trimming removed 2 bases from V and 1 base from J, with 18 bases in between. Per germline, CDR1 MNHNS and CDR2 SASEGT. The CDR3 reads CASSENLFPSGSNQPQHF. The CDR3 DNA reads TGTGCCAGCAGTGAAAACCTCTTTCCCTCCGGGAGCAATCAGCCCCAGCATTTT.

The CDR3 DNA reads TGCGCCAGCAGCTTGGCCGGACGAGACTCCTATAATTCACCCCTCCACTTT. It is translated as CASSLAGRDSYNSPLHF. The chain uses TRBV5-1 and TRBJ1-6; no reliable D call. The CDR3 sequence is 17 residues long. The V end was cut by 0 bases, the J end by 0 bases, with 10 bases between. Germline values: CDR1 SGHRS, CDR2 YFSETQ. The full variable domain, in which reference TRBV5-1 and TRBJ1-6 provide the parts outside the CDR3, is KAGVTQTPRYLIKTRGQQVTLSCSPISGHRSVSWYQQTPGQGLQFLFEYFSETQRNKGNFPGRFSGRQFSNSRSEMNVSTLELGDSALYLCASSLAGRDSYNSPLHFGNGTRLTVT.

This clonotype was observed once. This chain uses TRBV4-1 with TRBJ2-3; 7 bases align to TRBD2. The germline V gene encodes CDR1 MGHRA and CDR2 YSYEKL. The junction had 15 bases not matched to a gene; V was cut back by 0 bases and J by 6 bases. The CDR3 runs 18 residues. CDR3 in DNA: TGCGCCAGCAGCCAAGATCCACCGGGGCGGGAGTGGGTGGATACGCAGTATTTT. Translating it yields CASSQDPPGREWVDTQYF.

This clonotype turned up a few times. This may be a read error: a much more frequent sequence differs by one nucleotide. J is TRBJ1-5 and V is TRBV28; 7 bases agree with TRBD1. The CDR3 runs to 13 residues. V was pared by 5 bases and J by 6 bases, with 4 bases of the junction left unmatched. Germline loops: CDR1 MDHEN, CDR2 SYDVKM. Here the CDR3 DNA reads TGTGCCAGCAGTGACAGGGCTAGTCAGCCCCAGCATTTT. This codes for CASSDRASQPQHF.

This clonotype was observed a handful of times. The genes are TRBV18 and TRBJ2-7; D is perhaps TRBD2 (5 bases). CDR3 length: 16 amino acids. Germline CDR1 is KGHSH and CDR2 is LQKENI. Deletions cut 3 bases from V and 1 base from J, with 16 bases between. In DNA, the CDR3 is TGTGCCAGCTCACCGAGGGCTGTAGGACCTTCCTACGAGCAGTACTTC. It translates to CASSPRAVGPSYEQYF.

The rearrangement uses TRBV12-3 or TRBV12-4 and TRBJ2-5; D possibly corresponds to TRBD1 (6 bases). V was clipped by 6 bases and J by 4 bases, with 6 bases between them. This CDR3 region has 11 residues. The CDR3 protein is CASRDRETQYF. The CDR3, as DNA: TGTGCCAGCAGGGACAGAGAGACCCAGTACTTC.

This clonotype was counted many times. The chain has TRBV18 and TRBJ2-7; 11 nucleotides align to TRBD1. The CDR3 has 15 residues. Germline trimming cut 6 bases from V and 3 bases from J; bases unmatched to any gene: 7. CDR1 KGHSH and CDR2 LQKENI come from the germline V gene. CDR3 DNA sequence: TGTGCCAGCTCCCGGCCGGGACAGGGGGTCTACGAGCAGTACTTC. It codes for CASSRPGQGVYEQYF.

This chain uses TRBV18 with TRBJ1-6; 7 nucleotides match TRBD1. This CDR3 is 15 amino acids long. The ends lost 6 bases at V and 5 bases at J; junction bases unmatched: 7. Germline V gene data show CDR1 as KGHSH and CDR2 as LQKENI. CDR3 coding DNA: TGTGCCAGCTCGCCATTGGGGACAGATAATTCACCCCTCCACTTT. It translates to CASSPLGTDNSPLHF.

This clonotype is a singleton in its sample. V gene TRBV20-1 combines with J gene TRBJ2-3; D may be TRBD1 (6 bases). Trimming left V 3 bases short and J 5 bases short, with 12 bases between. The CDR3 has 13 residues. CDR1 is DFQATT, CDR2 SNEGSKA, per germline (reference sequence). The CDR3 DNA is TGCAGTGCTAGGAAAAAAGGGGGAGATACGCAGTATTTT. It codes for CSARKKGGDTQYF.

This clonotype was seen a few times. This chain links TRBV5-4 with TRBJ1-4, with D unresolved. Trimming took off 4 bases at V and 8 bases at J, with 21 bases between the two ends. Per germline, CDR1 SGHNT and CDR2 YYREEE (reference sequence). This CDR3 has 16 amino acids. The CDR3 loop is CASSIHTGPAREKLFF. The CDR3 nucleotides are TGTGCCAGCAGCATACATACCGGGCCCGCTCGGGAAAAACTGTTTTTT.

The chain is built from TRBV12-3 or TRBV12-4 and TRBJ1-2, with D hard to call. V lost 5 bases and J lost 7, with 8 bases in between. The CDR3 runs 11 residues. The CDR3 nucleotides are TGTGCCAGCAGTGAGAGTGGTGGCTACACCTTC. Translating it yields CASSESGGYTF.

This clonotype was detected a few times. DNA for the CDR3: TGCGCCAGCAGCCCTTCCCGGGGCACGGGTGAAAAACTGTTTTTT. Protein sequence: CASSPSRGTGEKLFF. The genes are TRBV5-1 and TRBJ1-4, with D tentatively TRBD1 (5 bases). CDR1 is SGHRS, CDR2 YFSETQ, per germline. CDR3 length: 15 amino acids. V lost 4 bases and J 7 bases, leaving 17 bases between the germline ends.

This clonotype came up a few times. The chain is built from TRBV27 and TRBJ2-7; 10 nucleotides agree with TRBD1. The CDR3 totals 17 residues. Per germline, CDR1 MNHEY and CDR2 SMNVEV (reference sequence). V lost 5 bases to trimming and J lost 2 bases; unmatched junction nucleotides: 12. CDR3 nucleotides: TGTGCCAGCAGTGTAAGGCCTCCGGGACAGGGGACCTACGAGCAGTACTTC. As protein: CASSVRPPGQGTYEQYF.

This clonotype was found a few times. The chain carries TRBV3-1 and TRBJ2-4; 10 bases fit TRBD2. The CDR3 is 17 residues long. Germline CDR1 reads LGHDT; CDR2 reads YNNKEL (reference sequence). With 2 bases clipped from V and 6 bases from J, the junction kept 10 bases outside the gene matches. The CDR3 loop reads CASSQRAGGGQGNIQYF. The CDR3 DNA sequence: TGTGCCAGCAGCCAAAGAGCGGGAGGGGGCCAGGGAAACATTCAGTACTTC.

This clonotype has ten or more counts. The chain carries TRBV20-1 and TRBJ2-5, with TRBD2 identical over 13 bases. Trimming removed 3 bases from V and 5 bases from J; junction bases left unmatched: 9. CDR1 and CDR2 from the germline V gene are DFQATT and SNEGSKA (reference sequence). The CDR3 length is 16 residues. CDR3 DNA sequence: TGCAGTGCTAGGCCTCCACTAGCGGGAGGGCGGGAGACCCAGTACTTC. Amino acids: CSARPPLAGGRETQYF.